The 24 T cell receptor beta chains below all came from one sample that was sequenced in a study of T cells after yellow fever vaccination. TCRdb redid the calling of the 5' RACE reads with MiXCR, one entry per CDR3 protein. The repertoire holds under 400,000 distinct CDR3 sequences, with under 14% as singletons. Here the sequenced sample was PBMCs, taken on the day of the first yellow fever vaccination. These TCRs come from a man aged 18 to 30 who received the YFV17D yellow fever vaccine.

This clonotype was counted only a few times. The chain recombines TRBV6-5 with TRBJ2-1, with TRBD2 matching over 9 bases. After removal of 3 bases from V and 7 bases from J, the junction contained 7 bases not matched to a gene. The germline CDR1 and CDR2 sequences are MNHEY and SVGAGI. The CDR3 loop spans 15 amino acids. CDR3 bases: TGTGCCAGCAGTTATATGGTAGCGGGGGAGAATGAGCAGTTCTTC. Protein product: CASSYMVAGENEQFF.

This clonotype was seen more than once but under ten times. V and J are TRBV7-6 and TRBJ1-1; D is unresolved. The CDR3 has 15 residues. V lost 0 bases and J 2 bases, leaving 10 bases between the germline ends. Germline loops: CDR1 SGHVS, CDR2 FNYEAQ. CDR3 in amino acids: CASSLAQSGNTEAFF. The CDR3 DNA reads as TGTGCCAGCAGCTTAGCGCAGTCAGGTAACACTGAAGCTTTCTTT.

This clonotype was seen at least ten times. The chain recombines TRBV20-1 with TRBJ2-2; D not certain. Germline V CDR1 and CDR2: DFQATT, SNEGSKA (reference sequence). V gave up 4 bases and J gave up 0 bases, with 3 bases separating them. The CDR3 spans 12 residues. CDR3 sequence: CSATANTGELFF. DNA for the CDR3: TGCAGTGCTACCGCGAACACCGGGGAGCTGTTTTTT.

The V call is TRBV2, the J call TRBJ2-6, with a tentative D call TRBD2 (5 bases). Germline CDR1 and CDR2: SNHLY and FYNNEI. Trimming left V 5 bases short and J 2 bases short, with 10 bases between. The CDR3 consists of 15 residues. CDR3 DNA sequence: TGTGCCAGCAGTTATCCCGGGGCTGGGGCCAACGTCCTGACTTTC. Encoded protein: CASSYPGAGANVLTF. The full variable domain, in which reference TRBV2 and TRBJ2-6 provide the parts outside the CDR3, is EPEVTQTPSHQVTQMGQEVILRCVPISNHLYFYWYRQILGQKVEFLVSFYNNEISEKSEIFDDQFSVERPDGSNFTLKIRSTKLEDSAMYFCASSYPGAGANVLTFGAGSRLTVL.

The chain employs TRBV19 and TRBJ1-2; D is unclear. Per germline, CDR1 LNHDA and CDR2 SQIVND (reference sequence). The CDR3 has 15 amino acids. Trimming removed 1 base at V and 4 bases at J, with 13 bases between. CDR3 amino acids: CASSIGSYRGYGYTF. The CDR3 region has the DNA TGTGCCAGTAGTATAGGTTCCTATCGAGGCTATGGCTACACCTTC.

The CDR3 DNA sequence: TGTGCCATCAGTGAGTCAGGCACAGGGACCCTGTTTGGTAATTCACCCCTCCACTTT. It encodes CAISESGTGTLFGNSPLHF. V is TRBV10-3 and J is TRBJ1-6; TRBD1 is a possible D gene (6 bases). In germline, CDR1 is ENHRY, CDR2 SYGVKD. The CDR3 runs to 19 residues. Deletions cut 0 bases from V and 6 bases from J, with 21 bases between.

The chain employs TRBV7-9 and TRBJ2-2, with D uncertain. Germline assignment: CDR1 SEHNR and CDR2 FQNEAQ (reference sequence). V lost 11 bases and J 0 bases, leaving 16 bases between the germline ends. The CDR3 spans 15 residues. In DNA, the CDR3 is TGTGCCCCCACCCCGGGTGCAGCGAACACCGGGGAGCTGTTTTTT. It encodes CAPTPGAANTGELFF.

This clonotype has just a few counts. The J gene is TRBJ2-1, the V gene TRBV4-1; possibly TRBD1 or TRBD2 for D (5 bases each). The CDR3 totals 13 residues. Trimming stripped 0 bases from V and 15 bases from J, with 15 bases between. The germline V gene has CDR1 MGHRA and CDR2 YSYEKL. In nucleotides, the CDR3 is TGCGCCAGCAGCCAAGATAGGGGAGAGCGAGGGTTCTTC. It is translated as CASSQDRGERGFF.

This clonotype was seen more than once but under ten times. The CDR3 sequence: CASSVGLGDTQYF. CDR3 coding DNA: TGTGCCAGCAGCGTAGGTTTAGGAGATACGCAGTATTTT. This sequence joins TRBV9 and TRBJ2-3; D uncertain. Trimming removed 0 bases from V and 5 bases from J, with 7 bases in between. The CDR3 totals 13 residues. The germline V gene has CDR1 SGDLS and CDR2 YYNGEE.

The gene calls are TRBV18 and TRBJ1-4; a possible D gene is TRBD1 (6 bases). CDR1 KGHSH and CDR2 LQKENI come from the germline V gene. Trimming shortened V by 5 bases and J by 4 bases, and 20 bases separated the two germline ends. CDR3 length: 17 amino acids. The CDR3 spells CASSSLPVQGDNEKLFF. CDR3 bases: TGTGCCAGCTCAAGCCTGCCAGTACAGGGTGATAATGAAAAACTGTTTTTT. Based on the CDR3 plus reference TRBV18 and TRBJ1-4, the full variable domain is NAGVMQNPRHLVRRRGQEARLRCSPMKGHSHVYWYRQLPEEGLKFMVYLQKENIIDESGMPKERFSAEFPKEGPSILRIQQVVRGDSAAYFCASSSLPVQGDNEKLFFGSGTQLSVL.

The sample holds a few counts of this clonotype. This chain's CDR3 is CAWSVGGRNTEAFF. DNA for the CDR3: TGTGCCTGGAGTGTTGGGGGCAGGAACACTGAAGCTTTCTTT. The V call is TRBV30, the J call TRBJ1-1; tentative D call: TRBD1 (6 bases). Trimming shortened V by 0 bases and J by 1 base, and 9 bases separated the two germline ends. CDR3 size: 14 residues. Germline V lookup: CDR1 GTSNPN, CDR2 SVGIG (reference sequence). The full variable domain, with the rest looked up from reference TRBV30 and TRBJ1-1, is SQTIHQWPATLVQPVGSPLSLECTVEGTSNPNLYWYRQAAGRGLQLLFYSVGIGQISSEVPQNLSASRPQDRQFILSSKKLLLSDSGFYLCAWSVGGRNTEAFFGQGTRLTVV.

This clonotype was recorded at least ten times. The V and J genes are TRBV7-2 and TRBJ2-7; unclear D gene. Trimming removed 5 bases from V and 7 bases from J, with 15 bases in between. This CDR3 is built from 13 residues. Per germline, CDR1 SGHTA and CDR2 FQGNSA. The CDR3 region has the DNA TGTGCCAGCAGCCCCCGTGAAATGGGGGAGCAGTACTTC. This gives the protein CASSPREMGEQYF.

This clonotype occurred a few times. J is TRBJ2-1 and V is TRBV5-1, with 10 bases that match TRBD1. This CDR3 has 16 residues. CDR1 and CDR2 (germline): SGHRS, YFSETQ. Trimming cost V 4 bases and J 8 bases; bases outside gene matches: 12. CDR3 protein: CASSPRQGASSDEQFF. DNA for the CDR3: TGCGCCAGCAGCCCTCGACAGGGGGCAAGTTCGGATGAGCAGTTCTTC.

The chain has TRBV5-1 and TRBJ2-2; a weak D match, TRBD2 (6 bases). The V and J ends lost 6 bases and 3 bases respectively, with 9 bases between them. Germline V gene sequence: CDR1 SGHRS, CDR2 YFSETQ. The length of the CDR3 is 13 residues. The chain's CDR3 is CASTEGYTGELFF. CDR3 sequence (DNA): TGCGCCAGCACGGAGGGTTACACCGGGGAGCTGTTTTTT.

This clonotype was counted many times. This chain joins TRBV29-1 and TRBJ2-7; the match to TRBD1 covers 7 bases. CDR1 SQVTM and CDR2 ANQGSEA come from the germline V gene. Losses at the gene ends were 4 bases for V and 4 bases for J; bases not matched to a gene: 4. The CDR3 covers 12 residues. CDR3 sequence reads: CSVAGQTYEQYF. The DNA for the CDR3 is TGCAGCGTTGCGGGACAGACTTACGAGCAGTACTTC.

This clonotype was observed at least ten times. The V and J genes are TRBV25-1 and TRBJ1-4; D gene unclear. V was cut by 1 base and J by 8 bases, with 11 bases left in between. Germline V CDR1 and CDR2: MGHDK, SYGVNS. The CDR3 is 14 amino acids. This CDR3 reads CASSESKGGEKLFF. The CDR3 DNA sequence: TGTGCCAGCAGTGAATCAAAGGGAGGGGAAAAACTGTTTTTT.

The V and J genes are TRBV3-1 and TRBJ2-5; D ambiguous. This CDR3 spans 13 amino acids. Trimming stripped 1 base from V and 4 bases from J, with 7 bases between. CDR1 is LGHDT and CDR2 is YNNKEL in the germline V gene (reference sequence). Here the CDR3 reads CASSQVDGETQYF. DNA of the CDR3: TGTGCCAGCAGCCAAGTCGATGGAGAGACCCAGTACTTC.

This clonotype has only a few counts. The J gene is TRBJ2-2, the V gene TRBV20-1, with 9 bases identical to TRBD2. CDR1 is DFQATT, CDR2 SNEGSKA, per germline (reference sequence). The ends lost 4 bases at V and 3 bases at J; junction bases unmatched: 3. The CDR3 has 14 residues. This CDR3 is CSAILAGHTGELFF. The CDR3 DNA is TGCAGTGCTATCCTAGCGGGGCACACCGGGGAGCTGTTTTTT.

V usage is TRBV28 and J usage is TRBJ2-3; the D gene is possibly TRBD2 (5 bases). The CDR3 has 14 residues. V dropped 5 bases and J dropped 8 bases, with 17 bases sitting between them. CDR1 and CDR2 from the germline V gene are MDHEN and SYDVKM. This CDR3 reads CASSLLTEDRTQYF. The CDR3 bases are TGTGCCAGCAGTCTTTTAACGGAGGACCGTACGCAGTATTTT.

This clonotype showed up just a few times. The chain employs TRBV7-9 and TRBJ2-2, with D perhaps matching TRBD2 (5 bases). Germline values: CDR1 SEHNR, CDR2 FQNEAQ (reference sequence). The CDR3 is 15 amino acids. Trimming took 2 bases from V and 5 from J, leaving 12 bases between them. The CDR3 region is CASSLFEPGTGELFF. In DNA, the CDR3 is TGTGCCAGCAGCTTATTTGAACCGGGGACCGGGGAGCTGTTTTTT.

The V gene is TRBV9, the J gene TRBJ2-1; perhaps TRBD2 as D (7 bases). This CDR3 has 16 residues. Trimming took off 0 bases at V and 2 bases at J, with 12 bases between the two ends. CDR1 SGDLS and CDR2 YYNGEE come from the germline V gene. Here the CDR3 DNA reads TGTGCCAGCAGCGTAGCTGGGGGGGCCCCCTACAATGAGCAGTTCTTC. Residues: CASSVAGGAPYNEQFF.

There are a few counts of this clonotype. V is TRBV18 and J is TRBJ2-2; maybe TRBD2 (6 bases). V was clipped by 6 bases and J by 6 bases, with 20 bases between them. The germline gives CDR1 KGHSH, CDR2 LQKENI. This CDR3 has 16 amino acids. The CDR3 protein is CASSAGTDLRAGELFF. The CDR3 DNA sequence: TGTGCCAGCTCCGCGGGAACAGACCTCCGGGCCGGGGAGCTGTTTTTT.

This clonotype was recorded at least ten times. The chain recombines TRBV25-1 with TRBJ2-1; maybe TRBD1 (5 bases). The germline CDR1 and CDR2 sequences are MGHDK and SYGVNS. This CDR3 region has 15 residues. The V end was cut by 4 bases, the J end by 5 bases, with 15 bases between. The CDR3 region is CASSAPAGNHNEQFF. The DNA of the CDR3 is TGTGCCAGCAGTGCCCCGGCAGGGAACCACAATGAGCAGTTCTTC.

The chain recombines TRBV7-2 with TRBJ2-5; D perhaps matches TRBD2 (6 bases). Trimming shortened V by 4 bases and J by 5 bases, and 17 bases separated the two germline ends. Germline assignment: CDR1 SGHTA and CDR2 FQGNSA. The CDR3 consists of 15 residues. CDR3 sequence (DNA): TGTGCCAGCAGCTCAAAGCGGGCGGTCCGCGAGACCCAGTACTTC. It yields the protein CASSSKRAVRETQYF.